This TCR beta chain was sequenced for a study of cytomegalovirus exposure and HLA in healthy donors. The CDR3 loop spans 12 amino acids. Trimming shortened V by 4 bases and J by 8 bases, and 12 bases separated the two germline ends. Germline loops: CDR1 MNHEY, CDR2 SMNVEV (reference sequence). Use of 60 Vbeta and 13 Jbeta primers characterized the PCR. Clones were read by immunoSEQ multiplex PCR, and TCRdb kept only the in-frame ones, dropping some. Seen here are 150,000 to 200,000 clones, about 80% observed once, and the top ten hold roughly 5.2%. This TCR was recovered from a man younger than 35 in good health and CMV-seronegative. Sequenced material: PBMCs. The V call is TRBV27, the J call TRBJ2-7; maybe TRBD1 (6 bases). For the CDR3, the DNA is TGTGCCAGCAGTTCCCAGCAGGGGCAGCAGTACTTC. It encodes CASSSQQGQQYF.